Sequencing of this T cell receptor beta chain was carried out in a study of T cells in Graves' hyperthyroidism and ophthalmopathy. Study observations and caveats: Onset of ophthalmopathy came a median approximately 6.8 months after the model predicted it. Expanded thyroid clonotypes (above 0.001) were mostly also found in blood.

Authors of the study amplified TCR beta CDR3 regions from RNA transcripts. The HTBI set primed first-round TCR CDR3 RT-PCR. MiXCR, applied by TCRdb to the multiplex PCR reads, yields one record per CDR3 protein. Of around 280,000 distinct CDR3 sequences in the sample, around 13% were seen once. This clonotype was picked up one time. Antigen: not known. A much larger clone differs by one base, so this may be a read error. CDR1 and CDR2 (germline): SNHLY, FYNNEI. There are 14 residues in the CDR3. Trimming stripped 8 bases from V and 5 bases from J, with 13 bases between. The hyperthyroidism patients had all been newly diagnosed, and their disease duration was under 2 months. Their ages ranged from 18 to 65 years.

The receptor comes from a middle-aged woman with Graves' hyperthyroidism. The specimen was blood. The chain uses TRBV2 and TRBJ1-6; D gene unclear. The CDR3 is CASSSGIDNSPLHF. DNA of the CDR3: TGTGCCAGCTCTTCCGGGATAGATAATTCACCCCTCCACTTT.